These 28 T cell receptor beta chains share one sample of origin, sequenced in a study of cytomegalovirus exposure and HLA in healthy donors (dated by TCRdb to about 2017). The receptor library was made with the immunoSEQ multiplex PCR assay. The multiplex PCR relied on a mix of 60 forward primers for TCR Vbeta segments and 13 reverse primers for TCR Jbeta segments. TCRdb retrieved this table from immuneACCESS and kept in-frame rearrangements only. Not all clones are present; in checked studies, unresolved V genes account for under half, and no reason is known for the remainder. The sample profile shows around 140,000 clones; about four fifths of them were found once. In total, the top ten clones hold approximately 2.5% of the sample. Sequencing used PBMCs. The receptors here all came from a woman aged 18 to 35 in good health and CMV-seropositive.

The sample holds one count of this clone. The rearrangement links TRBV7-2 to TRBJ2-3, with TRBD2 matching 14 bases. The J segment lost 4 bases and the V segment lost 5 bases, leaving 14 bases of the junction unmatched. Germline V gives CDR1 SGHTA, CDR2 FQGNSA. The CDR3 length is 19 residues. CDR3 DNA sequence: TGTGCCAGCAGCCCGGAGACTAGCGGGGGGGCGATTCCCCCAGATACGCAGTATTTT. Translating it yields CASSPETSGGAIPPDTQYF. Full variable domain (rest looked up from reference TRBV7-2 and TRBJ2-3): GAGVSQSPSNKVTEKGKDVELRCDPISGHTALYWYRQSLGQGLEFLIYFQGNSAPDKSGLPSDRFSAERTGGSVSTLTIQRTQQEDSAVYLCASSPETSGGAIPPDTQYFGPGTRLTVL.

In this sample, this clone turned up a few times. The V call is TRBV6-5, the J call TRBJ1-5, with 7 bases aligning to TRBD1. The CDR3 is 15 amino acids. V shed 6 bases and J 4 bases; nucleotides not matched to a gene: 9. Per germline, CDR1 MNHEY and CDR2 SVGAGI. Here the CDR3 reads CASSGKGQLNQPQHF. CDR3 nucleotide sequence: TGTGCCAGCAGCGGAAAGGGACAGCTGAATCAGCCCCAGCATTTT.

The sample holds one count of this clone. CDR3 in amino acids: CASSLTSGGGGEQFF. DNA for the CDR3: TGCGCCAGCAGCTTGACTAGCGGGGGGGGAGGTGAGCAGTTCTTC. This sequence joins TRBV5-1 and TRBJ2-1, with TRBD2 identical over 13 bases. The length of the CDR3 is 15 residues. V dropped 1 base and J dropped 9; count of bases not matched to a gene: 4. Germline values: CDR1 SGHRS, CDR2 YFSETQ.

The rearrangement uses TRBV7-2 and TRBJ2-1, with a tentative D call TRBD2 (7 bases). With 3 bases removed from V and 7 bases from J, the gap between germline ends came to 19 bases. CDR3 length: 16 residues. CDR1 and CDR2 from the germline V gene are SGHTA and FQGNSA. This CDR3 reads CASSFRWGGLGNEQFF. Here the CDR3 DNA reads TGTGCCAGCAGCTTTCGTTGGGGGGGGCTCGGGAATGAGCAGTTCTTC. The full variable domain, in which reference TRBV7-2 and TRBJ2-1 provide the parts outside the CDR3, is GAGVSQSPSNKVTEKGKDVELRCDPISGHTALYWYRQSLGQGLEFLIYFQGNSAPDKSGLPSDRFSAERTGGSVSTLTIQRTQQEDSAVYLCASSFRWGGLGNEQFFGPGTRLTVL.

The CDR3: CASREGSGDNEQFF. The CDR3 coding sequence is TGTGCCAGCAGGGAAGGGAGCGGGGACAATGAGCAGTTCTTC. The rearrangement uses TRBV7-2 and TRBJ2-1; 7 nucleotides match TRBD2. Unmatched junction bases numbered 7, after V lost 6 bases and J lost 5 bases. CDR1 and CDR2 from the germline V gene are SGHTA and FQGNSA. The CDR3 is 14 residues long.

There are a few counts of this clone. The chain carries TRBV30 and TRBJ1-5; TRBD1 agrees at 8 bases. CDR1 is GTSNPN, CDR2 SVGIG, per germline (reference sequence). V shed 8 bases, J shed 2 bases, and the junction held 8 bases outside the gene matches. The length of the CDR3 is 14 residues. The CDR3 DNA sequence: TGTGCCAGCAGCTTGACAGGGGGCAATCAGCCCCAGCATTTT. This gives the protein CASSLTGGNQPQHF. Using reference TRBV30 and TRBJ1-5 for the parts outside the CDR3, the full variable domain is SQTIHQWPATLVQPVGSPLSLECTVEGTSNPNLYWYRQAAGRGLQLLFYSVGIGQISSEVPQNLSASRPQDRQFILSSKKLLLSDSGFYLCASSLTGGNQPQHFGDGTRLSIL.

The V call is TRBV11-2, the J call TRBJ2-7, with TRBD2 identical over 7 bases. The CDR3 is 14 amino acids. Germline loops: CDR1 SGHAT, CDR2 FQNNGV. V trimming: 3 bases; J trimming: 3 bases; junction bases outside the gene matches: 5. CDR3 amino acids: CASSLAQRDYEQYF. The CDR3, as DNA: TGTGCCAGCAGCTTGGCACAGCGGGACTACGAGCAGTACTTC.

This chain joins TRBV18 and TRBJ2-7; 9 bases fit TRBD1. The germline gives CDR1 KGHSH, CDR2 LQKENI. This CDR3 region has 14 residues. Trimming took 4 bases from V and 5 from J; bases not matched to a gene: 6. The CDR3, as DNA: TGTGCCAGCTCACGGGGACAGGGACTCGACGAGCAGTACTTC. This gives the protein CASSRGQGLDEQYF.

The chain combines TRBV28 with TRBJ1-2, with D perhaps matching TRBD1 (6 bases). V lost 6 bases and J lost 4, with 12 bases in between. Germline lookup yields CDR1 MDHEN and CDR2 SYDVKM. The CDR3 extends over 13 amino acids. This CDR3 reads CASRDSPGYGYTF. CDR3 DNA sequence: TGTGCCAGCAGGGACAGCCCCGGCTATGGCTACACCTTC.

V usage is TRBV7-8 and J usage is TRBJ2-1; 10 bases fit TRBD1. J gave up 8 bases and V 7 bases, and 8 bases lay outside the gene matches. CDR3 length: 14 residues. The germline gives CDR1 SGHVS, CDR2 FQNEAQ. In DNA form, the CDR3 reads TGTGCCAGCATCCGGGACAGGGGTGTGCATGAGCAGTTCTTC. Amino acid sequence: CASIRDRGVHEQFF.

This chain joins TRBV15 and TRBJ1-5, with a weak D call TRBD1 (5 bases). Germline CDR1 reads LNHNV; CDR2 reads YYDKDF (reference sequence). The CDR3 has 14 residues. Deletions cut 3 bases from V and 7 bases from J, with 13 bases between. The CDR3 DNA is TGTGCCACCAGCAGCGGAGGGGCCCGGCAGCCCCAGCATTTT. Residues: CATSSGGARQPQHF.

As DNA, the CDR3 is TGTGCCAGCAGTTCCAGTCCCGGCGGGGAAGCTTTCTTT. Translation: CASSSSPGGEAFF. The chain recombines TRBV6-6 with TRBJ1-1; D not resolved. Germline V CDR1 and CDR2: MNHNY, SVGAGI (reference sequence). CDR3 length: 13 residues. The V gene lost 4 bases and the J gene lost 8 bases, with 14 bases spanning the gap.

The rearrangement joins TRBV29-1 to TRBJ2-7; D is undetermined. Germline V gene data show CDR1 as SQVTM and CDR2 as ANQGSEA. The V and J ends lost 7 bases and 2 bases respectively, with 18 bases between them. The CDR3 has 14 amino acids. In DNA form, the CDR3 reads TGCAGCGCAGCGACCAGTTTGCCAACCTACGAGCAGTACTTC. It is translated as CSAATSLPTYEQYF.

This clone was detected once. This chain links TRBV18 with TRBJ2-7; 9 nucleotides align to TRBD1. CDR3 size: 16 residues. With 4 bases clipped from V and 5 bases from J, the junction kept 12 bases outside the gene matches. Germline CDR1 and CDR2: KGHSH and LQKENI. The CDR3 loop is CASSRTTADRGNEQYF. In DNA form, the CDR3 reads TGTGCCAGCTCACGAACAACCGCGGACAGGGGAAACGAGCAGTACTTC.

This clone came up a few times. CDR3 sequence (DNA): TGTGCCTGGAGCGGATGGACAGGGGGAGATCAGCCCCAGCATTTT. It yields the protein CAWSGWTGGDQPQHF. The gene calls are TRBV30 and TRBJ1-5, with 10 positions matching TRBD1. The trim removed 3 bases at V and 5 bases at J, leaving 7 bases unmatched. Germline V CDR1 and CDR2: GTSNPN, SVGIG (reference sequence). The CDR3 has 15 residues.

The chain carries TRBV5-4 and TRBJ2-7, with 9 nucleotides matching TRBD1. The ends lost 10 bases at V and 3 bases at J; junction bases unmatched: 8. CDR1 SGHNT and CDR2 YYREEE come from the germline V gene (reference sequence). The CDR3 has 13 residues. The CDR3 protein is CAGSETGGYEQYF. In DNA form, the CDR3 reads TGTGCCGGGAGCGAGACAGGGGGCTACGAGCAGTACTTC.

The chain recombines TRBV6-5 with TRBJ1-6; the D is unclear. V was pared by 2 bases and J by 6 bases, with 2 bases between. The CDR3 runs to 12 residues. The germline CDR1 and CDR2 sequences are MNHEY and SVGAGI. Here the CDR3 DNA reads TGTGCCAGCAGTTACCTTAATTCACCCCTCCACTTT. Amino acids: CASSYLNSPLHF.

In regard to this clone: Other DNA sequences of this sample code for an identical CDR3. The genes are TRBV11-3 and TRBJ1-1; 9 bases match TRBD1. The length of the CDR3 is 14 residues. The trim removed 6 bases at V and 1 base at J, leaving 3 bases unmatched. In germline, CDR1 is SGHNT, CDR2 YENEEA. The DNA of the CDR3 is TGTGCCAGCAGTCCGGGACAGGGGAACACTGAAGCTTTCTTT. This encodes CASSPGQGNTEAFF.

The gene calls are TRBV12-5 and TRBJ2-3; the D gene is possibly TRBD1 (6 bases). The V and J ends lost 1 base and 0 bases respectively, with 8 bases between them. Germline V CDR1 and CDR2: LGHNT, FRNRAP. CDR3 length equals 15 residues. CDR3 sequence reads: CASGLGQGSTDTQYF. CDR3 coding DNA: TGTGCTAGTGGTTTGGGGCAGGGGAGCACAGATACGCAGTATTTT.

This clone was found a few times. The V and J genes are TRBV4-3 and TRBJ1-1; D is unresolved. Germline CDR1 LGHNA, CDR2 YSLEER. The CDR3 totals 15 residues. V was cut by 1 base and J by 7 bases, with 16 bases left in between. As DNA, the CDR3 is TGCGCCAGCAGCCAAGGTGGCGGAATCCCCTATGAAGCTTTCTTT. Protein product: CASSQGGGIPYEAFF.

J is TRBJ2-5 and V is TRBV19; 9 nucleotides align to TRBD1. From germline, CDR1 is LNHDA and CDR2 SQIVND (reference sequence). The CDR3 loop spans 14 amino acids. The junction had 7 bases not matched to a gene; V was cut back by 6 bases and J by 5 bases. The DNA for the CDR3 is TGTGCCAGTAGCATAACAGGGGGCCGCGAGACCCAGTACTTC. Its protein is CASSITGGRETQYF.

The genes are TRBV19 and TRBJ1-2; 8 bases are a match to TRBD1. CDR3 length equals 12 residues. After removal of 5 bases from V and 6 bases from J, the junction contained 2 bases not matched to a gene. The germline V gene has CDR1 LNHDA and CDR2 SQIVND (reference sequence). The chain's CDR3 is CASSPRGHGYTF. The CDR3 coding sequence is TGTGCCAGTAGTCCCAGGGGGCATGGCTACACCTTC.

This clone was observed a few times. V usage is TRBV11-2 and J usage is TRBJ1-4, with 10 nucleotides matching TRBD1. The CDR3 covers 16 residues. Germline trimming cut 5 bases from V and 0 bases from J; bases unmatched to any gene: 3. Germline V gives CDR1 SGHAT, CDR2 FQNNGV. The CDR3 here is CASSPGTGATNEKLFF. The CDR3 DNA reads TGTGCCAGCAGCCCCGGGACAGGGGCAACTAATGAAAAACTGTTTTTT.

The genes are TRBV5-1 and TRBJ1-4; 7 positions match TRBD1. V lost 2 bases to trimming and J lost 5 bases; unmatched junction nucleotides: 6. Germline CDR1 and CDR2: SGHRS and YFSETQ. The CDR3 sequence is 15 residues long. The CDR3 nucleotides are TGCGCCAGCAGCTTAGGAGGGGGCGGGAATGAAAAACTGTTTTTT. This gives the protein CASSLGGGGNEKLFF.

The V gene is TRBV15, the J gene TRBJ1-2; 9 nucleotides agree with TRBD1. J gave up 2 bases and V 7 bases, and 8 bases lay outside the gene matches. The CDR3 is 15 amino acids. CDR1 is LNHNV, CDR2 YYDKDF, per germline (reference sequence). The CDR3: CATTHAGTGNYGYTF. The CDR3 nucleotides read TGTGCCACCACGCACGCCGGGACAGGGAACTATGGCTACACCTTC.

The rearrangement uses TRBV21-1 and TRBJ1-5; the table's D call of TRBD1 was not tested on the DNA. TRBV21-1 is described as a pseudogene. CDR3 length: 9 residues. The CDR3 DNA follows: TGTGCCCCAAATCAGCCCCAGCATTTT. It translates to CAPNQPQHF.

The chain combines TRBV29-1 with TRBJ2-1; 7 bases are a match to TRBD1. In germline, CDR1 is SQVTM, CDR2 ANQGSEA. The CDR3 contains 18 residues. V was pared by 3 bases and J by 4 bases, with 18 bases of the junction left unmatched. This chain's CDR3 is CSVDQPGQAQISYNEQFF. DNA of the CDR3: TGCAGCGTTGATCAACCCGGACAGGCACAAATAAGTTACAATGAGCAGTTCTTC.

This chain links TRBV7-6 with TRBJ1-2; D unclear. The CDR3 runs to 12 residues. V lost 10 bases and J lost 1, with 10 bases in between. CDR1 is SGHVS and CDR2 is FNYEAQ in the germline V gene. CDR3 residues: CATSSYNYGYTF. The CDR3 DNA reads TGTGCCACCTCGTCGTATAACTATGGCTACACCTTC.